A single T cell receptor (beta chain) is shown here with its context. Here immunoSEQ multiplex PCR was the method, and the copy in TCRdb shows in-frame clones only, minus some. The sample has a few million clones; under 97% are singletons. The data are from a study of shared clonotypes between healthy human individuals. Looked up from germline, CDR1 is SGHDT and CDR2 is YYEEEE. The ends lost 2 bases at V and 9 bases at J; junction bases unmatched: 4. This CDR3 contains 13 residues. The specimen was naive CD4+ T cells sorted from blood. This sample's subset: CD45RA+ positively selected. The chain is built from TRBV5-6 and TRBJ2-1; 8 nucleotides match TRBD2. This TCR was recovered from a man aged 18-30 years in good health. Written as DNA, the CDR3 is TGTGCCAGCAGCTTTCAACTAGCGGTTGAGCAGTTCTTC. Translation gives CASSFQLAVEQFF.